What follows are 17 T cell receptor beta chains derived from one specimen sequenced in a study of CD8 T cells in Susac syndrome. RNA in amounts of about 0.5 to 1 ug was reverse transcribed with random hexamers. TCRdb called the immunoSEQ multiplex PCR reads again in MiXCR, with one record for every CDR3 protein. The table lists 65,000 to 85,000 distinct CDR3 sequences, 93% of them singletons. The sequencing input was CD8+ T cells from PBMCs. The receptors shown here come from a human donor with Susac syndrome.

This chain links TRBV7-2 with TRBJ2-6, with 9 bases fitting TRBD2. The junction had 4 bases not matched to a gene; V was cut back by 1 base and J by 3 bases. CDR3 length: 17 amino acids. Looked up from germline, CDR1 is SGHTA and CDR2 is FQGNSA. The CDR3 DNA is TGTGCCAGCAGCTTAGATAGCGGGAGAAGTGGGGCCAACGTCCTGACTTTC. Its translation: CASSLDSGRSGANVLTF.

The chain uses TRBV6-5 and TRBJ1-1; D is perhaps TRBD1 (6 bases). Germline CDR1 and CDR2: MNHEY and SVGAGI. This CDR3 has 15 residues. V lost 0 bases to trimming and J lost 1 base, with 9 bases between them. CDR3: CASSYSPGANTEAFF. In DNA form, the CDR3 reads TGTGCCAGCAGTTACTCGCCAGGGGCGAACACTGAAGCTTTCTTT.

The V gene is TRBV19, the J gene TRBJ1-2, with a tentative D call TRBD1 (6 bases). V was pared by 4 bases and J by 8 bases, with 14 bases between. The germline CDR1 and CDR2 sequences are LNHDA and SQIVND (reference sequence). CDR3 size: 13 residues. The DNA of the CDR3 is TGTGCCAGTAGTAGGCAGGGGAGTGGCGGCTACACCTTC. It encodes CASSRQGSGGYTF.

The gene calls are TRBV14 and TRBJ1-2; TRBD1 might be the D (5 bases). There are 15 residues in the CDR3. V lost 0 bases, J lost 6 bases, and 14 bases lay in between. CDR1 and CDR2 from the germline V gene are SGHDN and FVKESK. CDR3 nucleotide sequence: TGTGCCAGCAGCCAAGAGAGGGGTTCCAGGGATGGCTACACCTTC. It specifies CASSQERGSRDGYTF. The entire variable domain, with the rest obtained from reference TRBV14 and TRBJ1-2, is as follows: EAGVTQFPSHSVIEKGQTVTLRCDPISGHDNLYWYRRVMGKEIKFLLHFVKESKQDESGMPNNRFLAERTGGTYSTLKVQPAELEDSGVYFCASSQERGSRDGYTFGSGTRLTVV.

Worth noting for this clonotype: At one end the junction does not follow the germline gene, possibly because of a read error. As DNA, the CDR3 is TGTGCCAGCGGCCAACAGGGAGAGGAGACCCAGTACTTC. Its protein product is CASGQQGEETQYF. V gene TRBV14 combines with J gene TRBJ2-5; TRBD1 is a possible D gene (6 bases). CDR3 length: 13 amino acids. Germline values: CDR1 SGHDN, CDR2 FVKESK.

CDR3 amino acids: CASSYPDHSQETQYF. In DNA, the CDR3 is TGTGCCAGCAGCTACCCCGACCACAGCCAAGAGACCCAGTACTTC. J is TRBJ2-5 and V is TRBV7-9; D unresolved. The CDR3 covers 15 residues. Trimming stripped 4 bases from V and 1 base from J, with 13 bases between. Germline V gene sequence: CDR1 SEHNR, CDR2 FQNEAQ (reference sequence).

The rearrangement uses TRBV19 and TRBJ1-5, with 7 bases matching TRBD1. The germline gives CDR1 LNHDA, CDR2 SQIVND (reference sequence). The CDR3 covers 14 residues. After removal of 3 bases from V and 4 bases from J, the junction contained 3 bases not matched to a gene. The CDR3 DNA is TGTGCCAGTAGTATGTGGGACAGTAATCAGCCCCAGCATTTT. Translating gives CASSMWDSNQPQHF.

V is TRBV28 and J is TRBJ1-2, with D unclear. The CDR3 loop spans 14 amino acids. V lost 8 bases and J lost 4, with 17 bases in between. Germline V CDR1 and CDR2: MDHEN, SYDVKM. The DNA of the CDR3 is TGTGCCAGCGCCTTGGACGGAAGAGCCTATGGCTACACCTTC. It specifies CASALDGRAYGYTF.

V is TRBV5-1 and J is TRBJ1-5; D unresolved. This CDR3 region has 14 residues. Trimming pared 0 bases from V and 3 bases from J, leaving 7 bases between. Germline values: CDR1 SGHRS, CDR2 YFSETQ. The CDR3 nucleotides are TGCGCCAGCAGCTTGGGGGAGCTCAATCAGCCCCAGCATTTT. The encoded protein is CASSLGELNQPQHF.

The chain employs TRBV12-3 or TRBV12-4 and TRBJ1-2, with D unresolved. The V end was cut by 3 bases, the J end by 0 bases, with 14 bases between. This CDR3 has 16 residues. DNA for the CDR3: TGTGCCAGCAGTTTGTACGGATTCTCAGCTAACTATGGCTACACCTTC. As protein: CASSLYGFSANYGYTF.

V and J are TRBV6-2 or TRBV6-3 and TRBJ2-2; 9 nucleotides align to TRBD2. The germline V gene encodes CDR1 MNHEY and CDR2 SVGEGT. V shed 0 bases, J shed 4 bases, and the junction held 9 bases outside the gene matches. This CDR3 comprises 18 residues. CDR3 sequence: CASSYSPWREGPTGELFF. As DNA, the CDR3 is TGTGCCAGCAGTTACTCCCCATGGCGGGAGGGCCCCACCGGGGAGCTGTTTTTT.

This clonotype was detected only a few times. The chain combines TRBV4-1 with TRBJ2-3; TRBD2 is a possible D gene (6 bases). Germline V gene sequence: CDR1 MGHRA, CDR2 YSYEKL. V was pared by 5 bases and J by 0 bases, with 12 bases between. The CDR3 has 15 amino acids. CDR3 nucleotides: TGCGCCAGCAGCATCGTAGCGGAAAGCACAGATACGCAGTATTTT. Translating gives CASSIVAESTDTQYF.

The V call is TRBV12-3 or TRBV12-4, the J call TRBJ2-7, with 7 bases matching TRBD1. J gave up 2 bases and V 1 base, and 2 bases lay outside the gene matches. The CDR3 length is 14 residues. CDR3 amino acids: CASSLGTGPYEQYF. CDR3 nucleotide sequence: TGTGCCAGCAGTTTAGGGACAGGTCCCTACGAGCAGTACTTC.

The rearrangement uses TRBV27 and TRBJ2-1; D is possibly TRBD2 (5 bases). Trimming pared 3 bases from V and 7 bases from J, leaving 10 bases between. CDR1 is MNHEY, CDR2 SMNVEV, per germline (reference sequence). The CDR3 consists of 13 residues. CDR3 sequence (DNA): TGTGCCAGCAGTTTTCAGAGCGGTAATGAGCAGTTCTTC. As protein: CASSFQSGNEQFF.

The chain links TRBV7-8 to TRBJ1-1; a weak D match, TRBD1 (6 bases). This CDR3 spans 16 amino acids. Trimming removed 1 base at V and 0 bases at J, with 12 bases between. Germline loops: CDR1 SGHVS, CDR2 FQNEAQ. CDR3 sequence reads: CASSLVGGPMNTEAFF. CDR3 nucleotide sequence: TGTGCCAGCAGCTTAGTTGGGGGGCCCATGAACACTGAAGCTTTCTTT.

The sample holds one count of this clonotype. The chain recombines TRBV6-1 with TRBJ1-1; the D is unclear. The CDR3 covers 15 residues. V gave up 0 bases and J gave up 8 bases, with 16 bases separating them. The germline gives CDR1 MNHNS, CDR2 SASEGT. The CDR3 nucleotides read TGTGCCAGCAGTGAAGCGAACGAACCTGGCGCCGAAGCTTTCTTT. Translating gives CASSEANEPGAEAFF.

J is TRBJ2-5 and V is TRBV5-4; possible D gene TRBD2, 6 bases. Trimming stripped 1 base from V and 5 bases from J, with 21 bases between. Germline CDR1 is SGHNT and CDR2 is YYREEE (reference sequence). This CDR3 contains 17 residues. The CDR3 sequence is CASSLIGASAGLETQYF. As DNA, the CDR3 is TGTGCCAGCAGCTTGATTGGAGCTAGCGCCGGCCTGGAGACCCAGTACTTC.